This TCR beta chain comes out of a study of graft-versus-host responses after intestinal transplantation. About this clone itself: The antigen is not known.

Clones were read by immunoSEQ multiplex PCR, and TCRdb kept only the in-frame ones, dropping some. The table lists about 26,000 clones, roughly 82% of them singletons. Study-wide findings and caveats: High graft-versus-host to host-versus-graft clonal ratios were seen in allografts of patients with graft-donor T cell macrochimerism.

V shed 0 bases, J shed 3 bases, and the junction held 4 bases outside the gene matches. This CDR3 has 15 residues. Germline assignment: CDR1 MNHEY and CDR2 SVGAGI. The sample in question was unstimulated CD4+ T cells sorted from spleen or lymph node cells, obtained before intestinal transplant. This clonotype originated in a human donor who received an intestinal transplant. This chain uses TRBV6-5 with TRBJ2-7, with 8 bases that match TRBD1. CDR3 sequence: CASSYSRQGNYEQYF. The CDR3 coding sequence is TGTGCCAGCAGTTACTCGAGACAGGGGAACTACGAGCAGTACTTC.